The present TCR beta chain was sequenced within a study of T cells in Graves' hyperthyroidism and ophthalmopathy. Study-level results: Through a model of 13 V-J features, ophthalmopathy was separated from stable hyperthyroidism.

Exclusions: uncontrolled infection, other autoimmune disease, pregnancy, lactation. Cells are PBMCs isolated from 10 ml of fresh blood. With 6 bases clipped from V and 5 bases from J, the junction kept 8 bases outside the gene matches. Looked up from germline, CDR1 is MDHEN and CDR2 is SYDVKM. There are 15 residues in the CDR3. RNA transcripts were the template for amplifying TCR beta CDR3 regions. Using the HTBI primer set, a first-round RT-PCR was run on the TCR CDR3. TCRdb processed the multiplex PCR reads anew with MiXCR; each CDR3 protein has one entry. Among hundreds of thousands of distinct CDR3 sequences listed, 15% to 19% were seen once. This clonotype was found many times. The antigen is undetermined.

The TCR was taken from a woman between 18 and 29 years old with Graves' hyperthyroidism that later progressed to Graves' ophthalmopathy. Sequenced input: blood. This chain connects TRBV28 to TRBJ2-1; 9 bases fit TRBD2. The CDR3 spells CASRQRLAENNEQFF. The CDR3 bases are TGTGCCAGCAGACAGCGACTAGCGGAGAACAATGAGCAGTTCTTC.